Below, 30 T cell receptor beta chains from the same sample are listed, as sequenced in a study of cytomegalovirus exposure and HLA in healthy donors. 13 Jbeta primers and 60 Vbeta primers were used for the PCR. TCRdb's table, derived via immunoSEQ multiplex PCR, lists solely in-frame clones and lacks some. The table lists tens of thousands of clones, more than 80% of them singletons. Sequencing was carried out using PBMCs. All receptors come from a woman aged 30 to 39 in good health and CMV-seronegative.

The CDR3 bases are TGTGCCAGCAGCGTAGCGGGGGTCTACAATGAGCAGTTCTTC. Its translation is CASSVAGVYNEQFF. The chain has TRBV9 and TRBJ2-1; maybe TRBD2 (6 bases). Trimming pared 0 bases from V and 3 bases from J, leaving 7 bases between. Germline V gene lookup returns CDR1 SGDLS and CDR2 YYNGEE. The CDR3 is 14 amino acids. The whole variable domain, filled in from reference TRBV9 and TRBJ2-1, reads DSGVTQTPKHLITATGQRVTLRCSPRSGDLSVYWYQQSLDQGLQFLIQYYNGEERAKGNILERFSAQQFPDLHSELNLSSLELGDSALYFCASSVAGVYNEQFFGPGTRLTVL.

The chain combines TRBV5-5 with TRBJ2-7; D unresolved. Germline V gene sequence: CDR1 SGHKS, CDR2 YYEKEE (reference sequence). V was trimmed by 0 bases and J by 7 bases, leaving 8 bases between them. The CDR3 extends over 12 amino acids. CDR3 coding DNA: TGTGCCAGCAGCTTGGGGCCCCCAGAGCAGTACTTC. Translation: CASSLGPPEQYF.

This chain uses TRBV15 with TRBJ2-3; perhaps TRBD1 as D (6 bases). Germline V gene sequence: CDR1 LNHNV, CDR2 YYDKDF (reference sequence). Trimming pared 0 bases from V and 1 base from J, leaving 14 bases between. CDR3 length: 17 residues. The CDR3 DNA is TGTGCCACCAGCAGAGATTACGGGGACATTGGCACAGATACGCAGTATTTT. This encodes CATSRDYGDIGTDTQYF.

The CDR3 region is CASRETGVNYEQYF. DNA of the CDR3: TGCGCCAGCAGAGAGACAGGGGTCAACTACGAGCAGTACTTC. The chain is built from TRBV5-1 and TRBJ2-5, with 8 bases fitting TRBD1. The DNA end favors TRBJ2-7, so the J call may be wrong. This CDR3 spans 14 amino acids. Germline CDR1 is SGHRS and CDR2 is YFSETQ.

This rearrangement joins TRBV19 to TRBJ1-4, with 8 bases lining up with TRBD1. This CDR3 region has 14 residues. V lost 4 bases, J lost 8 bases, and 6 bases stayed unmatched. Germline CDR1 and CDR2: LNHDA and SQIVND (reference sequence). In DNA, the CDR3 is TGTGCCAGTAGTAGCCGGACAGGGAGGGAAAAACTGTTTTTT. It codes for CASSSRTGREKLFF.

The chain joins TRBV28 to TRBJ2-5, with a weak D call TRBD1 (6 bases). This CDR3 spans 15 amino acids. CDR1 is MDHEN and CDR2 is SYDVKM in the germline V gene. V was clipped by 4 bases and J by 1 base, with 13 bases between them. CDR3 sequence: CASSSGTRAQETQYF. CDR3 coding DNA: TGTGCCAGCAGTTCCGGGACAAGAGCCCAAGAGACCCAGTACTTC.

The V call is TRBV4-3, the J call TRBJ2-1, with unresolved D. The germline V gene encodes CDR1 LGHNA and CDR2 YSLEER. V shed 0 bases and J shed 6 bases, with 9 bases lying between them. The length of the CDR3 is 14 residues. As DNA, the CDR3 is TGCGCCAGCAGCCAAGATACTACAAGCAATGAGCAGTTCTTC. Its protein is CASSQDTTSNEQFF.

The chain carries TRBV9 and TRBJ2-7, with 7 bases that match TRBD1. V lost 4 bases to trimming and J lost 2 bases; unmatched junction nucleotides: 9. CDR3 length: 15 amino acids. CDR1 is SGDLS and CDR2 is YYNGEE in the germline V gene. The CDR3 sequence is CASSFQGGPAYEQYF. The CDR3 nucleotides read TGTGCCAGCAGCTTCCAAGGGGGCCCCGCCTACGAGCAGTACTTC. The complete variable domain, with remaining parts taken from reference TRBV9 and TRBJ2-7, reads DSGVTQTPKHLITATGQRVTLRCSPRSGDLSVYWYQQSLDQGLQFLIQYYNGEERAKGNILERFSAQQFPDLHSELNLSSLELGDSALYFCASSFQGGPAYEQYFGPGTRLTVT.

The chain carries TRBV28 and TRBJ2-5; 7 bases agree with TRBD2. The germline gives CDR1 MDHEN, CDR2 SYDVKM. This CDR3 is 15 amino acids long. The V and J ends lost 3 bases and 2 bases, in that order; junction bases with no gene match: 6. The CDR3 spells CASSFFGGGQETQYF. The CDR3 DNA sequence: TGTGCCAGCAGTTTCTTCGGGGGAGGGCAAGAGACCCAGTACTTC.

The rearrangement uses TRBV11-2 and TRBJ2-1, with D perhaps TRBD2 (5 bases). The CDR3 loop spans 14 amino acids. The germline V gene has CDR1 SGHAT and CDR2 FQNNGV. The V gene lost 3 bases and the J gene lost 8 bases, with 14 bases spanning the gap. This CDR3 is CASSLNGGIDEQFF. The DNA of the CDR3 is TGTGCCAGCAGCTTGAACGGAGGCATCGATGAGCAGTTCTTC.

J is TRBJ1-2 and V is TRBV7-6, with D possibly being TRBD1 (5 bases). The CDR3 contains 15 residues. The germline V and J ends were trimmed by 10 bases and 5 bases, with 23 bases remaining between them. Germline V gene sequence: CDR1 SGHVS, CDR2 FNYEAQ. CDR3 amino acids: CAIRGRGREGYGYTF. Here the CDR3 DNA reads TGTGCCATTCGCGGGAGGGGACGAGAAGGATATGGCTACACCTTC.

The chain is built from TRBV29-1 and TRBJ2-5; D is perhaps TRBD2 (5 bases). With 4 bases removed from V and 6 bases from J, the gap between germline ends came to 12 bases. Looked up from germline, CDR1 is SQVTM and CDR2 is ANQGSEA. The length of the CDR3 is 12 residues. The CDR3 loop reads CSVVEGGKTQYF. The CDR3 region has the DNA TGCAGCGTTGTTGAGGGTGGGAAGACCCAGTACTTC.

The chain uses TRBV9 and TRBJ2-3; 14 bases match TRBD2. This CDR3 is 19 amino acids long. V trimming: 3 bases; J trimming: 1 base; junction bases outside the gene matches: 10. Germline V CDR1 and CDR2: SGDLS, YYNGEE. The CDR3 protein is CASSGRTSGRHEGTDTQYF. CDR3 nucleotide sequence: TGTGCCAGCAGCGGAAGGACTAGCGGGAGGCACGAGGGCACAGATACGCAGTATTTT.

The V gene is TRBV7-9, the J gene TRBJ2-1, with 7 bases that match TRBD2. CDR1 and CDR2 from the germline V gene are SEHNR and FQNEAQ (reference sequence). This CDR3 contains 14 residues. V was pared by 8 bases and J by 1 base, with 5 bases of the junction left unmatched. CDR3 in amino acids: CASEGRVSYNEQFF. For the CDR3, the DNA is TGTGCCAGCGAGGGGAGGGTGTCCTACAATGAGCAGTTCTTC.

The J gene is TRBJ1-1, the V gene TRBV10-3, with TRBD1 as a possible D gene (5 bases). V lost 9 bases and J lost 4, with 15 bases in between. The CDR3 contains 13 residues. Germline CDR1 reads ENHRY; CDR2 reads SYGVKD. The CDR3 is CAIRGGGATEAFF. Written as DNA, the CDR3 is TGTGCCATTAGGGGCGGGGGAGCCACTGAAGCTTTCTTT.

The CDR3 DNA is TGTGCCAGCAGCTCCCCTCTAGCTCAAGAGACCCAGTACTTC. It encodes CASSSPLAQETQYF. The chain has TRBV7-9 and TRBJ2-5; TRBD2 might be the D (5 bases). This CDR3 is built from 14 residues. V was shortened by 4 bases and J by 2 bases, with 11 bases between the two germline ends. Germline V gives CDR1 SEHNR, CDR2 FQNEAQ (reference sequence).

V usage is TRBV2 and J usage is TRBJ2-7; 7 bases line up with TRBD1. The germline V gene encodes CDR1 SNHLY and CDR2 FYNNEI. The junction had 5 bases not matched to a gene; V was cut back by 6 bases and J by 0 bases. The CDR3 loop spans 14 amino acids. As DNA, the CDR3 is TGTGCCAGCAGACCGGGACAGCTCTCCTACGAGCAGTACTTC. This translates into CASRPGQLSYEQYF.

V and J are TRBV2 and TRBJ2-6; D unresolved. This CDR3 has 15 residues. Germline CDR1 SNHLY, CDR2 FYNNEI. The V and J ends lost 1 base and 1 base respectively, with 5 bases between them. CDR3 in amino acids: CASSEDSSGANVLTF. The CDR3 nucleotides read TGTGCCAGCAGTGAAGATTCTTCTGGGGCCAACGTCCTGACTTTC.

This clone was seen a few times. The chain has TRBV9 and TRBJ1-2, with 9 bases fitting TRBD1. CDR1 and CDR2 (germline): SGDLS, YYNGEE. The length of the CDR3 is 13 residues. The V segment lost 4 bases and the J segment 11 bases; nucleotides outside the gene matches: 9. CDR3 sequence: CASSQGQGLGYTF. The CDR3 nucleotides are TGTGCCAGCAGCCAGGGACAGGGTTTAGGTTACACCTTC.

V usage is TRBV25-1 and J usage is TRBJ1-5; D perhaps matches TRBD1 (5 bases). The CDR3 spans 15 residues. V gave up 3 bases and J gave up 6 bases, with 15 bases separating them. Germline CDR1 is MGHDK and CDR2 is SYGVNS. The CDR3 sequence is CASSDHGGGVQPQHF. The DNA for the CDR3 is TGTGCCAGCAGTGACCATGGGGGAGGGGTTCAGCCCCAGCATTTT. Complete variable domain (other parts from reference TRBV25-1 and TRBJ1-5): EADIYQTPRYLVIGTGKKITLECSQTMGHDKMYWYQQDPGMELHLIHYSYGVNSTEKGDLSSESTVSRIRTEHFPLTLESARPSHTSQYLCASSDHGGGVQPQHFGDGTRLSIL.

The genes are TRBV5-1 and TRBJ2-2, with 10 bases lining up with TRBD2. CDR1 and CDR2 from the germline V gene are SGHRS and YFSETQ. The junction had 11 bases not matched to a gene; V was cut back by 0 bases and J by 0 bases. This CDR3 is 20 amino acids long. The CDR3 sequence is CASSLGGWTSGYANTGELFF. DNA for the CDR3: TGCGCCAGCAGCTTGGGGGGCTGGACTAGCGGCTACGCGAACACCGGGGAGCTGTTTTTT.

This chain links TRBV5-1 with TRBJ2-2; 11 bases align to TRBD1. The germline V gene encodes CDR1 SGHRS and CDR2 YFSETQ. V trimming: 4 bases; J trimming: 5 bases; junction bases outside the gene matches: 13. This CDR3 has 18 residues. For the CDR3, the DNA is TGCGCCAGCAGCGGGGAGGACAGGGGGCTCAGGTGGACCGGGGAGCTGTTTTTT. Its translation: CASSGEDRGLRWTGELFF.

V gene TRBV6-4 combines with J gene TRBJ2-3, with D perhaps TRBD2 (5 bases). The CDR3 sequence is 13 residues long. The germline gives CDR1 MRHNA, CDR2 SNTAGT. V gave up 4 bases and J gave up 4 bases, with 9 bases separating them. CDR3 amino acids: CASSGHGADTQYF. DNA for the CDR3: TGTGCCAGCAGTGGCCACGGGGCAGATACGCAGTATTTT.

The chain has TRBV2 and TRBJ2-4; TRBD2 matches 13 bases. This CDR3 region has 19 residues. Germline loops: CDR1 SNHLY, CDR2 FYNNEI. Trimming cost V 5 bases and J 1 base; bases outside gene matches: 11. CDR3 in amino acids: CASSQSGLAGRGAKNIQYF. CDR3 sequence (DNA): TGTGCCAGCAGTCAATCGGGACTAGCGGGAAGAGGGGCCAAAAACATTCAGTACTTC.

This clone was seen a handful of times. The chain uses TRBV7-9 and TRBJ2-7; D remains ambiguous. The germline V and J ends were trimmed by 5 bases and 3 bases, with 5 bases remaining between them. The germline gives CDR1 SEHNR, CDR2 FQNEAQ (reference sequence). CDR3 size: 11 residues. CDR3 in DNA: TGTGCCAGCAGCCCCGGCTACGAGCAGTACTTC. It specifies CASSPGYEQYF.

The J gene is TRBJ2-7, the V gene TRBV11-2, with D possibly being TRBD1 (5 bases). Germline V gene sequence: CDR1 SGHAT, CDR2 FQNNGV. The CDR3 runs 15 residues. V gave up 0 bases and J gave up 3 bases, with 12 bases separating them. The CDR3 DNA reads as TGTGCCAGCAGCTTAGAAATTGACAGCCACTACGAGCAGTACTTC. Its translation is CASSLEIDSHYEQYF.

Regarding this clone: The junction differs from germline at one of its ends, possibly a read error. The rearrangement links TRBV7-9 to TRBJ2-7, with D possibly being TRBD1 (7 bases). The CDR3 spans 14 residues. CDR1 SEHNR and CDR2 FQNEAQ come from the germline V gene (reference sequence). CDR3 amino acids: CSSEWRGRGYEQYF. As DNA, the CDR3 is TGTTCCAGCGAGTGGAGGGGCAGGGGGTACGAGCAGTACTTC.

This clone appeared a single time. V is TRBV30 and J is TRBJ2-5; 8 nucleotides agree with TRBD1. The J call is uncertain, as TRBJ2-7 better fits the DNA end. CDR1 and CDR2 (germline): GTSNPN, SVGIG (reference sequence). This CDR3 is 14 amino acids long. In nucleotides, the CDR3 is TGTGCCTGGAGTGTACGGACAGGGAGCGACGAGCAGTACTTC. Encoded protein: CAWSVRTGSDEQYF.

The rearrangement links TRBV6-1 to TRBJ1-5, with D perhaps matching TRBD1 (6 bases). This CDR3 has 14 amino acids. In germline, CDR1 is MNHNS, CDR2 SASEGT. Trimming shortened V by 2 bases and J by 6 bases, and 11 bases separated the two germline ends. The DNA for the CDR3 is TGTGCCAGCAGTGAAAGGGGGGGCGGTCAGCCCCAGCATTTT. Amino acids: CASSERGGGQPQHF.

Notes on this clone: The conserved phenylalanine or tryptophan normally closing the CDR3 is absent here, so this likely arose from a read error. The DNA is omitted, as the CDR3 cannot be located on it reliably, and the CDR3 follows TCRdb's listing. The chain employs TRBV5-8 and TRBJ1-4; the table gives TRBD1 as D, unverified against the DNA. Germline CDR1 is SGHTS and CDR2 is YDEGEE. The CDR3 length equals 12 residues, ends included. The CDR3 sequence: CASSDWTGQTEV.